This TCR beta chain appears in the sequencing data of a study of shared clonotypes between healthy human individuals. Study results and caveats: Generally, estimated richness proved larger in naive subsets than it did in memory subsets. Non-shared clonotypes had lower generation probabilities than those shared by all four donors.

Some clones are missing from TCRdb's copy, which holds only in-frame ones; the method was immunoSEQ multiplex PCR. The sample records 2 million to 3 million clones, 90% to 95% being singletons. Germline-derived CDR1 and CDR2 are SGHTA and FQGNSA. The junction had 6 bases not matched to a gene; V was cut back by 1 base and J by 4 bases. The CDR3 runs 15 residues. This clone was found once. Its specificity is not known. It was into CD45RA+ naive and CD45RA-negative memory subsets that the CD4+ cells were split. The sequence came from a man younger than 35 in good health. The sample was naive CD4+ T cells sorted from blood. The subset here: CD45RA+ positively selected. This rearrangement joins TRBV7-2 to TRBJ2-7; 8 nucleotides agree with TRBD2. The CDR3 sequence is CASSLVARGEYEQYF. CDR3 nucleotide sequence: TGTGCCAGCAGCTTAGTTGCGCGGGGGGAGTACGAGCAGTACTTC. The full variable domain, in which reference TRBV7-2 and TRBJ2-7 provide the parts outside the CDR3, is GAGVSQSPSNKVTEKGKDVELRCDPISGHTALYWYRQSLGQGLEFLIYFQGNSAPDKSGLPSDRFSAERTGGSVSTLTIQRTQQEDSAVYLCASSLVARGEYEQYFGPGTRLTVT.